This T cell receptor (beta chain) was profiled in a study of metastatic and nonmetastatic thyroid tumors. Every patient underwent thyroid surgery untreated. This clone is medium-sized. Via MiXCR, TCRdb re-called the PCR reads. The sample lists over 25,000 clones; about 4.1% were seen once. The CDR3 length is 15 residues. Germline-derived CDR1 and CDR2 are MNHEY and SMNVEV (reference sequence). The V end was cut by 5 bases, the J end by 6 bases, with 16 bases between. The sample taken for sequencing was blood. The chain joins TRBV27 to TRBJ2-2; D call uncertain. The clonotype originates from a female donor with papillary thyroid cancer or a benign thyroid nodule (not recorded which). Some clones in this sample may be carry-over from other donors' samples. CDR3 protein: CASSPNGRAAGELFF. Here the CDR3 DNA reads TGTGCCAGCAGTCCTAACGGACGGGCCGCCGGGGAGCTGTTTTTT.